This TCR beta chain is from a study of cytomegalovirus exposure and HLA in healthy donors. At the level of the study: Assignment to the Caucasian-associated ancestry cluster applied to approximately 80% of the 300 to 500 genotyped donors. Study results and caveats: Reports state that TCR beta sequences accurately predicted most subjects' HLA-A and HLA-B alleles. Reportedly, cytomegalovirus status was diagnosed with high sensitivity and specificity.

CDR1 and CDR2 (germline): LGHNA, YSLEER. After removal of 3 bases from V and 6 bases from J, the junction contained 4 bases not matched to a gene. The CDR3 covers 15 residues. As concerns this clone: The target antigen is unknown.

Amplification used 60 Vbeta primers and 13 Jbeta primers. TCRdb's copy holds only in-frame clones and misses some; the assay was immunoSEQ multiplex PCR. The table records about 160,000 clones, roughly 75% of them present only once. The origin of this receptor is a female donor in good health and CMV-seronegative. Specimen: PBMCs. The J gene is TRBJ2-1, the V gene TRBV4-3, with 11 bases that match TRBD1. The CDR3 nucleotides read TGCGCCAGCAGCCAGGTGGGGACAGGGGGCAATGAGCAGTTCTTC. Translated: CASSQVGTGGNEQFF.